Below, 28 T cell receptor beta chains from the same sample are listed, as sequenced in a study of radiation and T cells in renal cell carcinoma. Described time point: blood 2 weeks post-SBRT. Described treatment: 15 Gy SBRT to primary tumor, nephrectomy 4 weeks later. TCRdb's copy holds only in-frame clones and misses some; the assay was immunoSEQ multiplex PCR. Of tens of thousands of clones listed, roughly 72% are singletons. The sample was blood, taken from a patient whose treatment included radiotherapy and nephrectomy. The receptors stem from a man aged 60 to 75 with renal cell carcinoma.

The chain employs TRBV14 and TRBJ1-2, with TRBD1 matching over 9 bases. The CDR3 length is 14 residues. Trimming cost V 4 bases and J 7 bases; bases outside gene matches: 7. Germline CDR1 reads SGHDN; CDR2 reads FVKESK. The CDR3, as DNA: TGTGCCAGCAGCCTACAGGGGGCCAGTAGTGGCTACACCTTC. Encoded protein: CASSLQGASSGYTF.

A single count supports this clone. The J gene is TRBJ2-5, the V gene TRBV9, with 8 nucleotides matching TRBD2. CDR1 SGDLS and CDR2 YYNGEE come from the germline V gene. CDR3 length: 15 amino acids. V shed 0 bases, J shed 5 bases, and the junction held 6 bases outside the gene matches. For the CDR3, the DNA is TGTGCCAGCAGCGTAGGGGGACTAGTTCGGGAGACCCAGTACTTC. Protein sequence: CASSVGGLVRETQYF.

The DNA of the CDR3 is TGTGCCAGCAGCCGTAGAAGGTCGGGAAACACCATATATTTT. This gives the protein CASSRRRSGNTIYF. The V and J genes are TRBV7-9 and TRBJ1-3; no definite D call. Trimming left V 5 bases short and J 4 bases short, with 12 bases between. The CDR3 covers 14 residues. CDR1 and CDR2 from the germline V gene are SEHNR and FQNEAQ (reference sequence).

CDR3 nucleotide sequence: TGTGCCAGCAGCTTAGCGCGGGACAGGGGTGAAGCTTTCTTT. Translating it yields CASSLARDRGEAFF. The chain couples TRBV7-6 to TRBJ1-1; TRBD1 aligns across 10 bases. Trimming at V came to 0 bases and at J to 7 bases, leaving 2 bases not matched to a gene. CDR1 and CDR2 from the germline V gene are SGHVS and FNYEAQ. The CDR3 is made up of 14 amino acids.

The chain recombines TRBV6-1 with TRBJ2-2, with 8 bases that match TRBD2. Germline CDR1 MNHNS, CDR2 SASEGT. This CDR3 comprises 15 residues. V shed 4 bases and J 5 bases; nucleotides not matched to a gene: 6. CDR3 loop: CASSVGGDQTGELFF. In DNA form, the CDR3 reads TGTGCCAGCAGTGTCGGGGGGGACCAAACCGGGGAGCTGTTTTTT.

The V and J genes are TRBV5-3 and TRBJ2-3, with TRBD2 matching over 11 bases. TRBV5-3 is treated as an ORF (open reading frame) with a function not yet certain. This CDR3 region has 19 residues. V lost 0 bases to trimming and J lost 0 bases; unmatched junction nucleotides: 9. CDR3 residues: CARSLASTSGAVSTDTQYF. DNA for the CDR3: TGTGCCAGAAGCTTGGCCTCGACTAGCGGGGCTGTTAGCACAGATACGCAGTATTTT.

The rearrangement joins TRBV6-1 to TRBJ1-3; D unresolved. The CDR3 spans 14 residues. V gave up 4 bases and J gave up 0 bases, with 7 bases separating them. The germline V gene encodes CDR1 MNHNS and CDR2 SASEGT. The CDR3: CASSGLYSGNTIYF. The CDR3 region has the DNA TGTGCCAGCAGTGGTCTCTACTCTGGAAACACCATATATTTT.

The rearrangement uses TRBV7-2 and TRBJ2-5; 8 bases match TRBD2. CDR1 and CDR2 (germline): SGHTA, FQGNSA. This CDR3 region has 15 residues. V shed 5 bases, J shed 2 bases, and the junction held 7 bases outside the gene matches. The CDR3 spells CASSRNSGEQETQYF. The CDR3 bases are TGTGCCAGCAGCAGAAATAGCGGGGAACAAGAGACCCAGTACTTC.

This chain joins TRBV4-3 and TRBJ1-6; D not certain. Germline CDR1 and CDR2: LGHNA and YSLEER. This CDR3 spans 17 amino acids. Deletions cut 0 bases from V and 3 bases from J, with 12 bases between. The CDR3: CASSQEKASFYNSPLHF. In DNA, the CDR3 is TGCGCCAGCAGCCAAGAGAAGGCAAGCTTCTATAATTCACCCCTCCACTTT.

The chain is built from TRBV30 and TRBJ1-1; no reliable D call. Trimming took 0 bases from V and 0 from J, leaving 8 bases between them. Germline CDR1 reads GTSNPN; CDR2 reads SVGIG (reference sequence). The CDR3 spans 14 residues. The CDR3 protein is CAWSVGSMNTEAFF. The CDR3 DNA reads TGTGCCTGGAGTGTAGGGTCGATGAACACTGAAGCTTTCTTT.

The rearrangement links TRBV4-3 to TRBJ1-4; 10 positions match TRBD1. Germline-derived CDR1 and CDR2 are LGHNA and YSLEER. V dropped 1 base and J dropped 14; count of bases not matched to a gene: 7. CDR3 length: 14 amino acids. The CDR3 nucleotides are TGCGCCAGCAGCCAAGGTAGACAGGGGGCTGGCCTGTTTTTT. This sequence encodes CASSQGRQGAGLFF.

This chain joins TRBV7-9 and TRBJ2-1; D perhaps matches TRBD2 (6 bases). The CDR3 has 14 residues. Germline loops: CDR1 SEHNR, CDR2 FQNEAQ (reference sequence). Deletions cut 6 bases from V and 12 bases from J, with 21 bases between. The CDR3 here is CASSPGGRLIGQFF. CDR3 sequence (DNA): TGTGCCAGCAGTCCCGGGGGAAGGCTGATCGGGCAGTTCTTC.

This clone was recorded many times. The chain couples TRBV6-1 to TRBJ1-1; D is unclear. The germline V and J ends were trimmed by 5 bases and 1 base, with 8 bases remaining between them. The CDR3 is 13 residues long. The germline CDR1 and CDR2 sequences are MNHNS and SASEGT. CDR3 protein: CASSPSENTEAFF. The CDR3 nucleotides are TGTGCCAGCAGTCCCTCGGAGAACACTGAAGCTTTCTTT.

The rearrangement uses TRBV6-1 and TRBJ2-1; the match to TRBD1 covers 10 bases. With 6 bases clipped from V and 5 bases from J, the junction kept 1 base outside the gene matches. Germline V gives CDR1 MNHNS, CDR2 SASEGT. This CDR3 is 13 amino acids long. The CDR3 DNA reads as TGTGCCAGCAGGGACAGGGGGGACAATGAGCAGTTCTTC. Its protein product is CASRDRGDNEQFF.

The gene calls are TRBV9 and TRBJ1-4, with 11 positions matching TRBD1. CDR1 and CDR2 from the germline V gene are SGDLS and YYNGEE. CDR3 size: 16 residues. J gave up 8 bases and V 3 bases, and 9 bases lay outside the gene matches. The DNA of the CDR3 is TGTGCCAGCAGCGGAATGTCCGGGACAGGGGGAGAAAAACTGTTTTTT. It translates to CASSGMSGTGGEKLFF.

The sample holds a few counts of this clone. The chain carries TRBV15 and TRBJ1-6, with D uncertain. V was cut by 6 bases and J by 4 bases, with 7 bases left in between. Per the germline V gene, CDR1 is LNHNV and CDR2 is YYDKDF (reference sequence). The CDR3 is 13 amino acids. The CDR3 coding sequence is TGTGCCACCAGAGAAGGGTATAATTCACCCCTCCACTTT. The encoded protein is CATREGYNSPLHF. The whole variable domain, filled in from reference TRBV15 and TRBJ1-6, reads DAMVIQNPRYQVTQFGKPVTLSCSQTLNHNVMYWYQQKSSQAPKLLFHYYDKDFNNEADTPDNFQSRRPNTSFCFLDIRSPGLGDTAMYLCATREGYNSPLHFGNGTRLTVT.

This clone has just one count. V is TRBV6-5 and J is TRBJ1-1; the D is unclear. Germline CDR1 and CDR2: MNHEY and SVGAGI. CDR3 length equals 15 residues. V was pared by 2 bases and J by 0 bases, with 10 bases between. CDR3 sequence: CASSYQPNMNTEAFF. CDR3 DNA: TGTGCCAGCAGTTACCAACCTAACATGAACACTGAAGCTTTCTTT.

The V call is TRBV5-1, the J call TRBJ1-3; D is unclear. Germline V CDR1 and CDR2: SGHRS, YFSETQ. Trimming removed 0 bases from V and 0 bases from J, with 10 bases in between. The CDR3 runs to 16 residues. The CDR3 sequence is CASSLGVSISGNTIYF. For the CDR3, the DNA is TGCGCCAGCAGCTTGGGGGTCTCTATCTCTGGAAACACCATATATTTT.

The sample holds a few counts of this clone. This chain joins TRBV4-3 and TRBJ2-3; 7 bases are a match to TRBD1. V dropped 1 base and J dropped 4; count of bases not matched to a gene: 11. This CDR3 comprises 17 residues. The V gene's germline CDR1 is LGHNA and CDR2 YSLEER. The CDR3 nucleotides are TGCGCCAGCAGCCAAGCATCTAGCCGGACAGGATCAGATACGCAGTATTTT. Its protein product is CASSQASSRTGSDTQYF.

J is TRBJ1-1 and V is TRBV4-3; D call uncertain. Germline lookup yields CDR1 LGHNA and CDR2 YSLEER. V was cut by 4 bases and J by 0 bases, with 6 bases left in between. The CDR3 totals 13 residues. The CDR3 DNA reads TGCGCCAGCAGCCCGACTATGAACACTGAAGCTTTCTTT. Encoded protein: CASSPTMNTEAFF.

Here the CDR3 reads CSVEVAPGGTEAFF. As DNA, the CDR3 is TGCAGCGTTGAAGTCGCTCCCGGGGGTACTGAAGCTTTCTTT. The chain joins TRBV29-1 to TRBJ1-1; D is possibly TRBD1 (5 bases). Trimming shortened V by 1 base and J by 5 bases, and 14 bases separated the two germline ends. Per the germline V gene, CDR1 is SQVTM and CDR2 is ANQGSEA. CDR3 length: 14 residues.

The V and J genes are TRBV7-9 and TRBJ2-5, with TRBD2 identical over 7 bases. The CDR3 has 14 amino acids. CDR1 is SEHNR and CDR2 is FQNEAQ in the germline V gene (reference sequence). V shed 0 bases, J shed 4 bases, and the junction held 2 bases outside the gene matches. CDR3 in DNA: TGTGCCAGCAGCTTAGCGGGAGGGCCAGAGACCCAGTACTTC. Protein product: CASSLAGGPETQYF.

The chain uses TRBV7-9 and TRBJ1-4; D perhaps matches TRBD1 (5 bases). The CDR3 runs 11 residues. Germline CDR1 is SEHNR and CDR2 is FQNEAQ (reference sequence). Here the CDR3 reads CVAGINEKLFF. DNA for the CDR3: TGTGTTGCAGGGATTAATGAAAAACTGTTTTTT.

The CDR3 DNA is TGTGCCAGCAGCCCCTACCAAGGCTCTAGCACAGATACGCAGTATTTT. Its protein product is CASSPYQGSSTDTQYF. The chain uses TRBV7-7 and TRBJ2-3; D is ambiguous. The CDR3 covers 16 residues. Germline V gene data show CDR1 as SSHAT and CDR2 as FNYEAQ (reference sequence). V lost 5 bases to trimming and J lost 0 bases, with 15 bases between them.

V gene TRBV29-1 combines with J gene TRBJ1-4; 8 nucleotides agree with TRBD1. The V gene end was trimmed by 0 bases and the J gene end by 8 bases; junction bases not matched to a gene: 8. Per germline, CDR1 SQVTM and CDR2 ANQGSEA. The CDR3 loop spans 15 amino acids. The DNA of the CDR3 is TGCAGCGTTGAAGATGGATCCAGGGGGCTAGAAAAACTGTTTTTT. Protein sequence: CSVEDGSRGLEKLFF.

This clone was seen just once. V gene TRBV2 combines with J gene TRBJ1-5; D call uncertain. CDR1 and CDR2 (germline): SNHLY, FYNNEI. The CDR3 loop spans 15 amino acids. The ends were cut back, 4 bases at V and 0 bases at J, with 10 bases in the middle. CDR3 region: CASSGTGYSNQPQHF. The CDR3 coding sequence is TGTGCCAGCAGTGGGACTGGTTATAGCAATCAGCCCCAGCATTTT.

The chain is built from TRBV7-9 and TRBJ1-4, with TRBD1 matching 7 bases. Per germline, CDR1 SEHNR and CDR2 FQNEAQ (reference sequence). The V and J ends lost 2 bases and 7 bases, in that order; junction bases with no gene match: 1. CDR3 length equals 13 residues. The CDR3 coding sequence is TGTGCCAGCAGCTTAAACAGGGGTGAAAAACTGTTTTTT. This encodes CASSLNRGEKLFF.

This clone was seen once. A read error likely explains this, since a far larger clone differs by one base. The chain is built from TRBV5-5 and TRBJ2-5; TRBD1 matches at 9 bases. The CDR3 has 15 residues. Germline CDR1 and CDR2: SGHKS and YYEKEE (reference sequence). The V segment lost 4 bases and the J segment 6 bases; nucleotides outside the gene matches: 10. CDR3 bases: TGTGCCAGCAGCGAGATACAGGGGGCTAGGAAGACCCAGTACTTC. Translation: CASSEIQGARKTQYF.